The present TCR beta chain was sequenced within a study of CD8+CD57+ T cells in acquired aplastic anemia. Study overall: The average for DNA from sorted CD4+ and CD8+ cells was 2.5 to 4 ug.

Between the trimmed V and J ends, which lost 1 base and 5 bases, there was a span of 4 bases. Germline V gene lookup returns CDR1 KGHDR and CDR2 SFDVKD. CDR3 size: 12 residues. Genomic DNA, the template, was used for profiling of the TCR beta VDJ and CDR3. Each CDR3 protein is one row after TCRdb ran MiXCR on the reads. The profile shows about 98,000 distinct CDR3 sequences, roughly 70% of them singletons. Comments on this clonotype: The antigen is undetermined.

Findings and caveats of the study: Patients and controls shared 25 to 30 CD8+ CDR3 sequences. Levels of CD8+ Simpson's diversity were not significantly distinct in patients versus controls.

CD8+CD57+ cell expansion, shown by flow cytometry, had occurred in the patients selected for sequencing. The chain carries TRBV24-1 and TRBJ1-2; D is unclear. The receptor's source is a human donor with aplastic anemia. Sequencing was carried out using sorted CD4+, CD8+, or CD8+CD57+ T cells (not recorded which) from PBMCs. CDR3 sequence reads: CATSDFGYGYTF. CDR3 DNA: TGTGCCACCAGTGATTTCGGTTATGGCTACACCTTC.